Included here is one T cell receptor (beta chain) sequence, with context. Unique molecular identifiers were present on cDNA, and template switching added a universal primer site. In TCRdb, the 5' RACE reads were re-called with MiXCR into one record per CDR3 protein. Of roughly 500,000 distinct CDR3 sequences listed, 20% to 25% are singletons. This record belongs to a study of identical twins. The CDR3 is made up of 17 amino acids. Germline CDR1 SGHRS, CDR2 YFSETQ. The V gene end was trimmed by 0 bases and the J gene end by 4 bases; junction bases not matched to a gene: 11. These data also formed part of another study, on T cells expressing NK-cell markers. That paper adds: Among four donors, these clonotypes also ranked first in the CD3+CD56-NKG2C+ fraction.

The sample consisted of CD4+ T cells sorted from blood. The receptor was derived from a woman aged 18-29 years in good health. This chain joins TRBV5-1 and TRBJ2-3; 7 bases fit TRBD2. The CDR3 coding sequence is TGCGCCAGCAGCTTGGAGTCGGGCGGGAGAGGAGCAGATACGCAGTATTTT. Its translation is CASSLESGGRGADTQYF.